These 16 T cell receptor beta chains were sequenced from one sample in a study of shared clonotypes between healthy human individuals. Some clones are missing from TCRdb's copy, which holds only in-frame ones; the method was immunoSEQ multiplex PCR. The repertoire consists of about 1.5 million clones, with around 98% occurring once and the leading ten covering 0.4% to 0.55%. The sample comprised naive CD4+ T cells sorted from blood. Subset in this sample: CD45RA+ positively selected. The receptors were sampled from a man aged 30-40 years in good health.

V gene TRBV27 combines with J gene TRBJ2-1; 10 positions agree with TRBD2. V dropped 6 bases and J dropped 3; count of bases not matched to a gene: 11. The germline gives CDR1 MNHEY, CDR2 SMNVEV (reference sequence). The CDR3 is 17 amino acids. CDR3 region: CASSLTLAGGRYNEQFF. In DNA form, the CDR3 reads TGTGCCAGCAGCCTTACCTTAGCGGGAGGACGCTACAATGAGCAGTTCTTC.

The chain couples TRBV25-1 to TRBJ2-1; the match to TRBD2 covers 8 bases. The length of the CDR3 is 18 residues. CDR1 and CDR2 (germline): MGHDK, SYGVNS. V gave up 1 base and J gave up 0 bases; unmatched junction bases: 8. In DNA, the CDR3 is TGTGCCAGCAGTGAATTTGGGACTAGGGGGAGCTCCTACAATGAGCAGTTCTTC. Translated, it gives CASSEFGTRGSSYNEQFF.

The V and J genes are TRBV27 and TRBJ2-7; TRBD2 might be the D (5 bases). There are 12 residues in the CDR3. Deletions cut 2 bases from V and 7 bases from J, with 9 bases between. Germline lookup yields CDR1 MNHEY and CDR2 SMNVEV (reference sequence). The CDR3 protein is CASSLQTGEQYF. Written as DNA, the CDR3 is TGTGCCAGCAGTTTACAGACGGGGGAGCAGTACTTC.

The genes are TRBV6-5 and TRBJ2-1; no clear D gene. This CDR3 contains 16 residues. V was clipped by 1 base and J by 7 bases, with 17 bases between them. CDR1 is MNHEY, CDR2 SVGAGI, per germline. CDR3 in DNA: TGTGCCAGCAGTTACTTACCGAACTTGGTCCGTAATGAGCAGTTCTTC. Translated, it gives CASSYLPNLVRNEQFF.

The rearrangement joins TRBV30 to TRBJ2-7, with D uncertain. CDR1 is GTSNPN and CDR2 is SVGIG in the germline V gene (reference sequence). This CDR3 is 11 amino acids long. The V and J ends lost 4 bases and 4 bases respectively, with 8 bases between them. This CDR3 reads CAWKQQYEQYF. DNA for the CDR3: TGTGCCTGGAAACAACAATACGAGCAGTACTTC.

The chain has TRBV10-2 and TRBJ2-7, with D unclear. V lost 6 bases to trimming and J lost 7 bases, with 16 bases between them. This CDR3 region has 13 residues. Germline loops: CDR1 WSHSY, CDR2 SAAADI. The CDR3 here is CASSLTMGGEQYF. The CDR3 nucleotides read TGCGCCAGCAGCCTAACAATGGGTGGAGAGCAGTACTTC.

V and J are TRBV19 and TRBJ1-5; D not resolved. The CDR3 is 15 residues long. Germline CDR1 reads LNHDA; CDR2 reads SQIVND (reference sequence). V was shortened by 8 bases and J by 3 bases, with 17 bases between the two germline ends. Here the CDR3 reads CASSLVGVNNQPQHF. The CDR3 DNA is TGTGCCAGTTCCTTAGTGGGCGTTAACAATCAGCCCCAGCATTTT. Variable domain in full (rest from reference TRBV19 and TRBJ1-5): DGGITQSPKYLFRKEGQNVTLSCEQNLNHDAMYWYRQDPGQGLRLIYYSQIVNDFQKGDIAEGYSVSREKKESFPLTVTSAQKNPTAFYLCASSLVGVNNQPQHFGDGTRLSIL.

The rearrangement joins TRBV11-2 to TRBJ2-1; 11 bases agree with TRBD2. CDR1 SGHAT and CDR2 FQNNGV come from the germline V gene. Germline trimming cut 2 bases from V and 12 bases from J; bases unmatched to any gene: 3. The CDR3 has 13 amino acids. CDR3 DNA: TGTGCCAGCAGCTTACTCCTAGCGGGAGGGCAGTTCTTC. It codes for CASSLLLAGGQFF.

This chain uses TRBV19 with TRBJ2-7, with D possibly being TRBD2 (5 bases). V was pared by 6 bases and J by 1 base, with 13 bases between. The CDR3 has 14 residues. Looked up from germline, CDR1 is LNHDA and CDR2 is SQIVND (reference sequence). The CDR3 DNA follows: TGTGCCAGTAGCCTCACTAGTGTGTCCTACGAGCAGTACTTC. Its protein product is CASSLTSVSYEQYF. The full variable domain, completed using reference TRBV19 and TRBJ2-7, is DGGITQSPKYLFRKEGQNVTLSCEQNLNHDAMYWYRQDPGQGLRLIYYSQIVNDFQKGDIAEGYSVSREKKESFPLTVTSAQKNPTAFYLCASSLTSVSYEQYFGPGTRLTVT.

V usage is TRBV7-9 and J usage is TRBJ1-5, with D possibly matching TRBD1 (5 bases). Germline V gene lookup returns CDR1 SEHNR and CDR2 FQNEAQ (reference sequence). Trimming took 5 bases from V and 4 from J, leaving 12 bases between them. The CDR3 runs to 14 residues. CDR3 amino acids: CASSQARENQPQHF. DNA for the CDR3: TGTGCCAGCAGCCAGGCCAGGGAGAATCAGCCCCAGCATTTT. Variable domain in full (rest from reference TRBV7-9 and TRBJ1-5): DTGVSQNPRHKITKRGQNVTFRCDPISEHNRLYWYRQTLGQGPEFLTYFQNEAQLEKSRLLSDRFSAERPKGSFSTLEIQRTEQGDSAMYLCASSQARENQPQHFGDGTRLSIL.

The chain links TRBV27 to TRBJ2-1; TRBD2 matches 13 bases. Trimming took 7 bases from V and 9 from J; bases not matched to a gene: 9. CDR3 size: 15 residues. Germline V gene sequence: CDR1 MNHEY, CDR2 SMNVEV (reference sequence). This CDR3 is CASKALAGGVGEQFF. CDR3 in DNA: TGTGCCAGCAAAGCACTAGCGGGAGGGGTGGGTGAGCAGTTCTTC.

The CDR3 nucleotides read TGTGCCAGCAGACCCGGGACTACTTATTACAATGAGCAGTTCTTC. This translates into CASRPGTTYYNEQFF. This chain links TRBV13 with TRBJ2-1; 7 bases are shared with TRBD2. The trim removed 6 bases at V and 4 bases at J, leaving 9 bases unmatched. Germline V lookup: CDR1 PRHDT, CDR2 FYEKMQ (reference sequence). The CDR3 has 15 residues.

V gene TRBV2 combines with J gene TRBJ2-1; D is unresolved. Germline-derived CDR1 and CDR2 are SNHLY and FYNNEI. Trimming pared 7 bases from V and 11 bases from J, leaving 18 bases between. This CDR3 is built from 13 residues. The DNA for the CDR3 is TGTGCCAGCAACAATGACGGCGGAGATCAGCAGTTCTTC. It specifies CASNNDGGDQQFF.

V is TRBV18 and J is TRBJ2-7; D is unresolved. Trimming removed 5 bases at V and 6 bases at J, with 23 bases between. The germline gives CDR1 KGHSH, CDR2 LQKENI. The CDR3 runs 16 residues. Here the CDR3 DNA reads TGTGCCAGCTCATCATCCCCCAGGCGGTCTCTCTCCGAGCAGTACTTC. This translates into CASSSSPRRSLSEQYF.

In the case of this clone: Other DNA sequences in this specimen translate into the identical CDR3. The J gene is TRBJ1-4, the V gene TRBV5-1; D is unresolved. This CDR3 region has 14 residues. Germline CDR1 SGHRS, CDR2 YFSETQ. The V end was cut by 0 bases, the J end by 5 bases, with 8 bases between. The CDR3 nucleotides read TGCGCCAGCAGCTTGGCCAGCGGAAATGAAAAACTGTTTTTT. Protein product: CASSLASGNEKLFF.

The rearrangement uses TRBV11-3 and TRBJ2-3, with 7 nucleotides matching TRBD1. The germline CDR1 and CDR2 sequences are SGHNT and YENEEA. V dropped 5 bases and J dropped 2; count of bases not matched to a gene: 7. The length of the CDR3 is 15 residues. The CDR3, as DNA: TGTGCCAGCAGCCCCTCGACAGGGAACACAGATACGCAGTATTTT. Translated, it gives CASSPSTGNTDTQYF.